This is a list of T cell receptor beta chains from one sample in a study of blood T cell repertoires in COVID-19. Profiling relied on immunoSEQ multiplex PCR, and the TCRdb table lists in-frame clones only, not all of them. Of about 300,000 clones listed, roughly 91% were seen once; the top ten hold less than 2%. Sequences were obtained from peripheral blood. The source is a woman aged 25-40 years with COVID-19, enrolled during active disease. Both conserved end residues are part of each CDR3. Fields, in order: J gene, D gene, clone size, V gene, CDR3 DNA, CDR3 protein. D genes are given only for firm matches. Only some rows state a clone size, as once, few, many or a class for expanded clones.

TRBJ1-1 | NA | NA | TRBV6-5 | TGTGCCAGCAGGGGGCCCGTGAACACTGAAGCTTTCTTT | CASRGPVNTEAFF
TRBJ1-2 | NA | NA | TRBV12-3/TRBV12-4 | TGTGCCAGCAGTTTAGGCAGAAACTATGGCTACACCTTC | CASSLGRNYGYTF
TRBJ1-2 | NA | once | TRBV4-2 | TGTGCCAGCAGCCAAGATCGAGGGTACTATGGCTACACCTTC | CASSQDRGYYGYTF
TRBJ2-3 | TRBD2 | NA | TRBV6-5 | TGTGCCACCTCCGGGACTACCCCAGATACGCAGTATTTT | CATSGTTPDTQYF
TRBJ1-2 | NA | NA | TRBV28 | TGTGCCAGCAGTTCCCCCTCCGGGACTCGGGGGGAACGCACCTTC | CASSSPSGTRGERTF
TRBJ1-2 | NA | NA | TRBV3-1/TRBV3-2 | TGTGCCAGCAGCCAATTTCGACACCAGCATAACTATGGCTACACCTTC | CASSQFRHQHNYGYTF
TRBJ1-1 | NA | NA | TRBV12-3/TRBV12-4 | TGTGCCAGCAGTTTTTACAGGAACACTGAAGCTTTCTTT | CASSFYRNTEAFF
TRBJ2-3 | NA | NA | TRBV5-1 | TGCGCCAGCAGCTTGGGGGCGGCACAGGGAGCGCAGTATTTT | CASSLGAAQGAQYF
TRBJ1-2 | NA | NA | TRBV4-2 | TGTGCCAGCAGCCAAGAGCTGAGAAACTATGGCTACACCTTC | CASSQELRNYGYTF
TRBJ1-5 | NA | once | TRBV4-1 | TGCGCCAGCAGCCAACTTTTCGACAGTTATAGCAATCAGCCCCAGCATTTT | CASSQLFDSYSNQPQHF
TRBJ2-5 | TRBD2 | NA | TRBV13 | TGTGCCAGTGGGACTACAGAACAAGAGACCCAGTACTTC | CASGTTEQETQYF
TRBJ2-3 | NA | NA | TRBV2 | TGTGCCACCTCTGGACAACTAGCCACAGATACGCAGTATTTT | CATSGQLATDTQYF
TRBJ1-6 | NA | NA | TRBV6-5 | TGTGCCAGCAGGCGACAGGAAAATTCACCCCTCCACTTT | CASRRQENSPLHF
TRBJ1-1 | NA | few | TRBV2 | TGTGCCAGCAGTGAGTTCGGGGGGGAAAACACTGAAGCTTTCTTT | CASSEFGGENTEAFF
TRBJ2-2 | NA | NA | TRBV7-9 | TGTGCCAGCAGCCCCCGCCGTCAAGGGGTGAAGGGGGAGCTGTTTTTT | CASSPRRQGVKGELFF
TRBJ1-6 | NA | NA | TRBV18 | TGTGCCAGCTCCCCGTTTGGACAGAACTCACCCCTCCACTTT | CASSPFGQNSPLHF
TRBJ2-3 | NA | NA | TRBV7-2 | TGTGCCAGCAGCTTCACACAGATAACAGATACGCAGTATTTT | CASSFTQITDTQYF
TRBJ1-2 | TRBD1 | NA | TRBV29-1 | TGCAGCGTTAACCTCCAATGGACAGGGGGTTATGGCTACACCTTC | CSVNLQWTGGYGYTF
TRBJ2-1 | TRBD2 | NA | TRBV19 | TGTGCCAGTAGTTTCGCTAGCGGGGGGTTTCGCTACAATGAGCAGTTCTTC | CASSFASGGFRYNEQFF
TRBJ2-7 | NA | NA | TRBV2 | TGTGCCAGCATTGGAGGCAGGGGCTCCTACGAGCAGTACTTC | CASIGGRGSYEQYF
TRBJ2-2 | NA | NA | TRBV6-5 | TGTGCCAGCAGCGGGGAAACCGGGGAGCTGTTTTTT | CASSGETGELFF
TRBJ1-3 | NA | NA | TRBV29-1 | TGCAGCGTTTCTGGTAGCAGTGCTGGAAACACCATATATTTT | CSVSGSSAGNTIYF
TRBJ2-4 | NA | NA | TRBV2 | TGTGCCAGCAGTGAACAGGGGGGAAGGGACATTCAGTACTTC | CASSEQGGRDIQYF
TRBJ1-2 | TRBD1 | NA | TRBV3-1/TRBV3-2 | TGTGCCAGCAGCCAAGGGACAGGAGGAGGCTATGGCTACACCTTC | CASSQGTGGGYGYTF
TRBJ1-1 | TRBD1 | NA | TRBV6-2/TRBV6-3 | TGTGCCAGCAGTCACAGACAGGGTTTGGATGAAGCTTTCTTT | CASSHRQGLDEAFF
TRBJ1-3 | NA | NA | TRBV27 | TGTGCCAGCAGTTTATCGTCAGGGTCGACAACTGGAAACACCATATATTTT | CASSLSSGSTTGNTIYF
TRBJ1-2 | NA | NA | TRBV6-5 | TGTGCCAGCAGACAGGGAAGAATTGAAGGCTACACCTTC | CASRQGRIEGYTF